The next 17 T cell receptor beta chains were all read from a single sample in a study of T cell responses to AZD1222 COVID-19 vaccine. The data were produced by immunoSEQ multiplex PCR, yet TCRdb's version contains in-frame clones alone and is incomplete. This sample has about 69,000 clones, with less than 85% found just once. The source material was peripheral blood, sampled 28 days after the second AZD1222 dose. The receptors shown here come from an adult who received the AZD1222 COVID-19 vaccine.

The J gene is TRBJ1-2, the V gene TRBV12-5; D might be TRBD1 (6 bases). This CDR3 comprises 17 residues. The V end lost 1 base, the J end lost 1 base, and 16 bases lay between the germline ends. The germline CDR1 and CDR2 sequences are LGHNT and FRNRAP. CDR3 nucleotide sequence: TGTGCTAGTGGTTTGGCGTCAAGCAGGGGATTTAACTATGGCTACACCTTC. Protein sequence: CASGLASSRGFNYGYTF.

This chain links TRBV4-1 with TRBJ2-7; D uncertain. Looked up from germline, CDR1 is MGHRA and CDR2 is YSYEKL. Deletions cut 2 bases from V and 7 bases from J, with 15 bases between. The CDR3 totals 14 residues. The CDR3 spells CASSQSFTTREQYF. CDR3 sequence (DNA): TGCGCCAGCAGCCAAAGTTTTACGACGAGGGAGCAGTACTTC.

This rearrangement joins TRBV29-1 to TRBJ1-6; D remains unclear. CDR3 length: 11 amino acids. The ends were cut back, 4 bases at V and 14 bases at J, with 12 bases in the middle. Germline V CDR1 and CDR2: SQVTM, ANQGSEA. CDR3 in amino acids: CSVASDSALHF. CDR3 sequence (DNA): TGCAGCGTTGCATCGGATTCGGCCCTCCACTTT.

The rearrangement joins TRBV5-1 to TRBJ1-1; D not resolved. This CDR3 spans 14 amino acids. The V gene's germline CDR1 is SGHRS and CDR2 YFSETQ. V lost 2 bases and J lost 0, with 8 bases in between. The CDR3 coding sequence is TGCGCCAGCAGCTTAGGGAGCGTGAACACTGAAGCTTTCTTT. Its protein product is CASSLGSVNTEAFF.

This clone was observed a few times. The chain recombines TRBV18 with TRBJ2-5; no clear D. Germline V gene data show CDR1 as KGHSH and CDR2 as LQKENI. This CDR3 region has 12 residues. V dropped 3 bases and J dropped 0 bases, with 2 bases sitting between them. This CDR3 reads CASSPNQETQYF. In DNA form, the CDR3 reads TGTGCCAGCTCACCCAACCAAGAGACCCAGTACTTC.

DNA of the CDR3: TGCGCCAGCAGCTTGGGGTTAGCGGGAGAGCAGTACTTC. Its translation is CASSLGLAGEQYF. This chain uses TRBV5-1 with TRBJ2-7; 8 positions agree with TRBD2. The CDR3 has 13 residues. V lost 0 bases and J lost 7; bases outside the gene matches: 3. Germline loops: CDR1 SGHRS, CDR2 YFSETQ.

This chain uses TRBV27 with TRBJ2-3; perhaps TRBD2 as D (6 bases). There are 12 residues in the CDR3. CDR1 and CDR2 from the germline V gene are MNHEY and SMNVEV (reference sequence). V lost 3 bases and J lost 8, with 9 bases in between. CDR3 nucleotide sequence: TGTGCCAGCAGTTTTCCCGGGGGTACGCAGTATTTT. Its translation is CASSFPGGTQYF.

This clone occurred a few times. The chain uses TRBV7-3 and TRBJ1-2; 8 bases line up with TRBD1. Germline V gives CDR1 SGHTA, CDR2 FQGTGA. The CDR3 consists of 19 residues. The J segment lost 4 bases and the V segment lost 2 bases, leaving 18 bases of the junction unmatched. The CDR3 DNA reads as TGTGCCAGCAGCTTATCCAGAAGTCCGGGACAGGATGGGATCTATGGCTACACCTTC. Protein sequence: CASSLSRSPGQDGIYGYTF. The whole variable domain, filled in from reference TRBV7-3 and TRBJ1-2, reads GAGVSQTPSNKVTEKGKYVELRCDPISGHTALYWYRQSLGQGPEFLIYFQGTGAADDSGLPNDRFFAVRPEGSVSTLKIQRTERGDSAVYLCASSLSRSPGQDGIYGYTFGSGTRLTVV.

The genes are TRBV6-6 and TRBJ1-5; possibly TRBD1 for D (5 bases). The V end was cut by 2 bases, the J end by 5 bases, with 13 bases between. The CDR3 covers 15 residues. Germline V gene lookup returns CDR1 MNHNY and CDR2 SVGAGI (reference sequence). The DNA of the CDR3 is TGTGCCAGCAGTTACGGGAGGGGTTATCATCAGCCCCAGCATTTT. It yields the protein CASSYGRGYHQPQHF.

The rearrangement joins TRBV19 to TRBJ2-1, with 7 positions matching TRBD2. V trimming: 2 bases; J trimming: 10 bases; junction bases outside the gene matches: 5. CDR1 is LNHDA, CDR2 SQIVND, per germline (reference sequence). The CDR3 runs 13 residues. The CDR3 sequence is CASSISTSLEQFF. In DNA, the CDR3 is TGTGCCAGTAGTATATCGACTAGCTTAGAGCAGTTCTTC.

This chain joins TRBV2 and TRBJ2-5, with D possibly matching TRBD1 (6 bases). This CDR3 is 17 amino acids long. The V gene's germline CDR1 is SNHLY and CDR2 FYNNEI. V was shortened by 4 bases and J by 1 base, with 19 bases between the two germline ends. The CDR3 here is CASSAAQSARGQETQYF. DNA of the CDR3: TGTGCCAGCAGTGCAGCCCAATCGGCCAGGGGCCAAGAGACCCAGTACTTC.

This clone was seen a few times. J is TRBJ2-1 and V is TRBV18, with 7 bases identical to TRBD1. J was trimmed by 9 bases and V by 3 bases; bases with no gene match: 11. Germline CDR1 is KGHSH and CDR2 is LQKENI. The CDR3 is 15 amino acids. This CDR3 is CASSPGVRQGGEQFF. CDR3 DNA: TGTGCCAGCTCACCGGGCGTTCGACAGGGCGGTGAGCAGTTCTTC. The entire variable domain, with the rest obtained from reference TRBV18 and TRBJ2-1, is as follows: NAGVMQNPRHLVRRRGQEARLRCSPMKGHSHVYWYRQLPEEGLKFMVYLQKENIIDESGMPKERFSAEFPKEGPSILRIQQVVRGDSAAYFCASSPGVRQGGEQFFGPGTRLTVL.

The rearrangement joins TRBV3-1 (or the pseudogene TRBV3-2) to TRBJ2-5; TRBD2 might be the D (5 bases). With 4 bases removed from V and 4 bases from J, the gap between germline ends came to 13 bases. The CDR3 is made up of 14 amino acids. Germline V gene sequence: CDR1 LGHDT, CDR2 YNNKEL (reference sequence). The CDR3 DNA follows: TGTGCCAGCAGCCCCCCTAGCAGTTTAGAGACCCAGTACTTC. This encodes CASSPPSSLETQYF.

This clone was detected only a few times. The chain combines TRBV4-1 with TRBJ1-2, with a tentative D call TRBD1 (5 bases). Germline loops: CDR1 MGHRA, CDR2 YSYEKL. The CDR3 consists of 17 residues. V was trimmed by 6 bases and J by 3 bases, leaving 23 bases between them. CDR3 sequence (DNA): TGCGCCAGCAGTGCAACAGGAACCGGTAGGGGCGACTATGGCTACACCTTC. It is translated as CASSATGTGRGDYGYTF.

V usage is TRBV13 and J usage is TRBJ1-4; D gene unclear. The germline V gene encodes CDR1 PRHDT and CDR2 FYEKMQ (reference sequence). V lost 5 bases to trimming and J lost 3 bases, with 10 bases between them. The CDR3 contains 14 residues. The CDR3 nucleotides are TGTGCCAGCAGCCTGAGGGTGTCTAATGAAAAACTGTTTTTT. Translated: CASSLRVSNEKLFF. Full variable domain (outside the CDR3, taken from reference TRBV13 and TRBJ1-4): AAGVIQSPRHLIKEKRETATLKCYPIPRHDTVYWYQQGPGQDPQFLISFYEKMQSDKGSIPDRFSAQQFSDYHSELNMSSLELGDSALYFCASSLRVSNEKLFFGSGTQLSVL.

The J gene is TRBJ2-1, the V gene TRBV6-2 or TRBV6-3; TRBD1 matches 7 bases. There are 14 residues in the CDR3. Germline loops: CDR1 MNHEY, CDR2 SVGEGT. V lost 2 bases and J lost 4; bases outside the gene matches: 2. The CDR3 reads CASSYGQEYNEQFF. The CDR3 bases are TGTGCCAGCAGTTACGGACAGGAATACAATGAGCAGTTCTTC.

V gene TRBV19 combines with J gene TRBJ1-1; D not certain. The CDR3 contains 13 residues. In germline, CDR1 is LNHDA, CDR2 SQIVND (reference sequence). The V and J ends lost 10 bases and 0 bases respectively, with 12 bases between them. CDR3 residues: CATKESLNTEAFF. The CDR3 nucleotides are TGTGCCACGAAGGAGAGTTTGAACACTGAAGCTTTCTTT.